The rows below give T cell receptor beta chains drawn from one sample of a study of blood T cell repertoires in COVID-19. Sequencing was performed with immunoSEQ multiplex PCR; in TCRdb, only in-frame clones are kept and a portion is missing. The sample lists 250,000 or so clones, 88% seen once, with more than 3% in the top ten. Specimen: PBMCs or T cells enriched from blood (not recorded which). The receptors originated from a woman in her 30s who had been exposed to COVID-19. The CDR3 runs from the conserved cysteine through the conserved F or W. D genes are given only for firm matches. Some rows have no size entry. The others give once, few or many, or a class for an expanded clone.

>TRBV5-1|NA|TRBJ1-5|NA
TGCGCCAGCGCCCCGGACAGCCGAGGGGATCAGCCCCAGCATTTT
CASAPDSRGDQPQHF
>TRBV4-2|NA|TRBJ2-1|NA
TGTGCCAGCAGCCAAGAGAGGCGACGGGATGAGCAGTTCTTC
CASSQERRRDEQFF
>TRBV19|TRBD1|TRBJ1-5|NA
TGTGCCAGTAGTATAGGAGGACAGGGTGGACAGCCCCAGCATTTT
CASSIGGQGGQPQHF
>TRBV7-9|TRBD1|TRBJ2-7|NA
TGTGCCAGCAGCTTAGCCGGCTCAAAGATTGGGACAGAGGACTACGAGCAGTACTTC
CASSLAGSKIGTEDYEQYF
>TRBV7-9|TRBD2|TRBJ2-7|NA
TGTGCCAGCAGCTTACTAGGGACTAGCGCTACCTACGAGCAGTACTTC
CASSLLGTSATYEQYF
>TRBV30|NA|TRBJ2-5|NA
TGTGCCTGGAGTCGGGGACAACTCGGGGAGACCCAGTACTTC
CAWSRGQLGETQYF
>TRBV4-1|TRBD1|TRBJ2-3|NA
TGCGCCAGCAGCCAAGCAGGGGGCGCAGATACGCAGTATTTT
CASSQAGGADTQYF
>TRBV6-5|NA|TRBJ1-1|NA
TGTGCCAGCAGTTACGAGGCGGCGGTGAACACTGAAGCTTTCTTT
CASSYEAAVNTEAFF
>TRBV9|TRBD2|TRBJ2-1|NA
TGTGCCAGCAGCGTAGGACTAGCGGGAGGGCTATACAATGAGCAGTTCTTC
CASSVGLAGGLYNEQFF
>TRBV19|NA|TRBJ1-1|NA
TGTGCCAGTAGTTTACTGATGAACACTGAAGCTTTCTTT
CASSLLMNTEAFF
>TRBV30|TRBD1|TRBJ1-2|once
TGTGCCTGGGGGGATACCGGGACAGGGCTCCGAGGCTACACCTTC
CAWGDTGTGLRGYTF
>TRBV30|TRBD1|TRBJ1-1|NA
TGTGCCTGGAGTGGAGACAGGGGCACTGAAGCTTTCTTT
CAWSGDRGTEAFF
>TRBV4-1|TRBD1|TRBJ2-5|NA
TGCGCCAGCAGCCCCATCTTGGACAGGGAAGGTGGGGAGACCCAGTACTTC
CASSPILDREGGETQYF
>TRBV5-4|NA|TRBJ1-1|NA
TGTGCCAGCAGCTTGGGAGAGATTAACACTGAAGCTTTCTTT
CASSLGEINTEAFF
>TRBV19|TRBD1|TRBJ2-1|NA
TGTGCCAGTAGTCCAGCAGGGGGCCCTCTCTCCTACAATGAGCAGTTCTTC
CASSPAGGPLSYNEQFF
>TRBV19|TRBD1|TRBJ2-3|NA
TGTGCCAGTACCCTCCGACAGGGGACGGCACAATATACGCAGTATTTT
CASTLRQGTAQYTQYF
>TRBV28|TRBD1|TRBJ1-6|NA
TGTGCCAGCAGTTTGCTCACCGGGACAGGGACACCCCTCCACTTT
CASSLLTGTGTPLHF
>TRBV30|NA|TRBJ2-7|NA
TGTGCCTCGACCCAGCGGAGCTCCTACGAGCAGTACTTC
CASTQRSSYEQYF
>TRBV27|NA|TRBJ2-5|NA
TGTGCCAGCAGTTTGCTAGAACCCTTCTCTCAAGAGACCCAGTACTTC
CASSLLEPFSQETQYF
>TRBV6-5|TRBD2|TRBJ2-1|NA
TGTGCCAGCAGTTCCAGCGGGAGTACCTACAATGAGCAGTTCTTC
CASSSSGSTYNEQFF